This T cell receptor beta chain was obtained from a study of shared clonotypes between healthy human individuals (dated by TCRdb to 2018 to 2020). Background for the entire study: The cohort comprised a couple of women and a few men aged 18 to 49 years. Per donor, three plates each were used for CD4 naive and CD4 memory, two for CD8 naive, and one for CD8 memory. To estimate repertoire size and how much clonotype sharing occurs between individuals, the study deeply sequenced the blood TCR repertoires of about five healthy adults. To increase sequencing depth and limit assay-specific biases, different laboratories used diverse techniques to prepare libraries and sequence TCR repertoires. Between about 0.85 and 10 billion PBMCs per donor were obtained by leukapheresis. Points the paper makes about the study in general: Sampling was limited to blood, and TCR repertoires in tissue likely differ from TCR repertoires in blood. Even with the large sequencing depth, rarefaction of the sorted-subset datasets indicated that sequencing was incomplete. Across four donors, 4.5% to 6.5% of naive CD4, approximately 3.6% of naive CD8, under 2.5% of memory CD4, and roughly 0.41% of memory CD8 clonotypes were shared. Compared with non-shared clonotypes, the clonotypes found in all four sorted-subset donors had higher generation probabilities. Based on pairwise subsampling, the degree of clonotype sharing among donors was expected to be affected by sequencing depth. Estimated clonotype richness was generally larger for naive than for memory subsets. Because the study included only a small number of donors, the genetic and exposure-history diversity represented was limited.

Healthy HIV-negative adults with no recently reported acute infections or vaccinations were included as donors. Every donor was a Caucasian adult living in Nashville, Tennessee, USA. Magnetic negative selection was used to enrich CD4+ T cells, after which naive cells were positively selected on CD45RA and the negative fraction became the memory subset. Blood was obtained by leukapheresis, after which PBMCs were separated by Ficoll-Histopaque density gradient centrifugation and cryopreserved in liquid nitrogen vapor phase. Purity and quantity of every magnetically sorted T cell population were checked by analytical flow cytometry. Genomic DNA was isolated from each sorted fraction and quantified by UV absorbance on a Nanodrop 2000c. Relative to germline, V is missing 5 bases and J is missing 5 bases, with 11 bases of the junction outside any gene match. Including cysteine and phenylalanine, the CDR3 has 17 amino acids. The only DNA kept is the CDR3, 51 bases in frame from the first base. CDR1 and CDR2 (MDHEN, SYDVKM) derive from the germline V gene.

In regard to this clone: The antigen it recognizes is unknown. No qualities accompany the bases; no much larger clone lies one base away.

Using the deep immunoSEQ assay, multiplex PCR amplified TCR CDR3 regions from genomic DNA. Genomic DNA extracted from each cell subset was distributed evenly over all wells of several immunoSEQ 96-well plates, and each plate served as one replicate. For sorted subsets, about 200 ng genomic DNA, equal to 25,000 to 35,000 T cell genomes, was loaded into each replicate PCR. Purified libraries were measured with a Qubit 3.0 fluorometer, size-checked on a Bioanalyzer 2100, and measured again with the KAPA Library Quantification kit. A separate single-read 150-cycle Illumina NextSeq 550 flow cell was used to sequence each immunoSEQ 96-well plate. The paper's data handling went like this. Because only junctional sequences without quality scores were contained in the immunoSEQ output, filtering matching that applied to full-length reads could not be performed. Sequences were annotated with PyIR, a Python wrapper for IgBLAST v1.9, and V/J genes and CDR3 were assigned using IMGT germline references. Reads were removed for weak V/J assignments (E-value above 1e-6), missing CDR3, stop codons, out-of-frame junctions, or ambiguous translated residues. V3J clonotypes were defined as sequences sharing the same inferred V gene, J gene, and CDR3 amino acid sequence. Percentage overlap between repertoires was calculated by dividing the number of shared unique clonotypes by the size of the smaller repertoire. RTK rarefaction, the Chao1 estimator, and Recon v2.1 estimates of unobserved clonotypes were used to assess repertoire richness. Generation probabilities for all TCRbeta clonotypes obtained by the gDNA method from a handful of donors were computed using OLGA. TCRdb took over this immuneACCESS table, retaining in-frame rearrangements with V and J assigned. Such tables are incomplete; in checked studies, under half of the missing clones stem from an unresolved V gene, and the remainder is unexplained. V and J calls and clone size follow that table, whereas D and trimming were derived from the DNA. The sample table records about 1.5 million clones; approximately 96% of these occur just once. Together, the top ten hold about 1% of the sample.

The clonotype comes from a young man in good health. Sequenced material: naive CD4+ T cells sorted from blood. What this sample's cell subset or site label stands for: CD45RA+ positively selected. The receptor chain draws on TRBV28 and TRBJ2-7, with 14 central nucleotides matching TRBD2. The nucleotide sequence reads as follows: TGTGCCAGCAGTACAGGGGGACTAGCGGGAGATCTCCACGAGCAGTACTTC. Its protein product is CASSTGGLAGDLHEQYF.